The present entry profiles one T cell receptor (beta chain) with its context. This sample is part of a study of blood T cell repertoires in COVID-19. Across the study: Researchers got acute and convalescent COVID-19 samples from the United States, Italy and Spain. Nucleic acid was either cDNA or gDNA, and it came from T cells, B-cell-depleted T cells, or PBMCs.

The CDR3 sequence is 18 residues long. The trim removed 4 bases at V and 0 bases at J, leaving 9 bases unmatched. CDR1 is SGHDT, CDR2 YYEEEE, per germline. Original processing notes: Counts of nucleated cells, estimated from reference gene primer amplification, were obtained. The data were produced by immunoSEQ multiplex PCR, yet TCRdb's version contains in-frame clones alone and is incomplete. V, J and clone size reflect that table, while D and trimming were determined from the DNA. The data contain nearly 110,000 clones, around 78% of them seen just once; the ten biggest clones take up roughly 6.2%. Seattle patients were enrolled during active infection and followed longitudinally.

The sequencing sample was made of peripheral blood. This receptor was taken from an elderly man with COVID-19, enrolled during active disease. The V and J genes are TRBV5-6 and TRBJ1-3, with TRBD1 matching 11 bases. CDR3 sequence (DNA): TGTGCCAGCAGCGATCTCCGGGACAGGGGGTCCTCTGGAAACACCATATATTTT. Its protein is CASSDLRDRGSSGNTIYF.